The 11 T cell receptor beta chains listed next were all sequenced from one sample in a study of T cell changes during pregnancy in multiple sclerosis. Here immunoSEQ multiplex PCR was the method, and the copy in TCRdb shows in-frame clones only, minus some. This table holds fewer than 70,000 clones, 80% to 95% found once. The input for sequencing was peripheral blood, taken in the second trimester of pregnancy. Source of these receptors: a female donor with multiple sclerosis, enrolled in a pregnancy study.

The V gene is TRBV2, the J gene TRBJ1-4, with D unclear. The length of the CDR3 is 14 residues. In germline, CDR1 is SNHLY, CDR2 FYNNEI. V lost 6 bases and J lost 4, with 12 bases in between. The CDR3 reads CASRTGILNEKLFF. CDR3 in DNA: TGTGCCAGCAGGACCGGGATTCTTAATGAAAAACTGTTTTTT. Combining the CDR3 with reference TRBV2 and TRBJ1-4 gives the whole variable domain EPEVTQTPSHQVTQMGQEVILRCVPISNHLYFYWYRQILGQKVEFLVSFYNNEISEKSEIFDDQFSVERPDGSNFTLKIRSTKLEDSAMYFCASRTGILNEKLFFGSGTQLSVL.

The chain uses TRBV13 and TRBJ2-5; 9 nucleotides align to TRBD2. With 5 bases clipped from V and 5 bases from J, the junction kept 6 bases outside the gene matches. Germline V gives CDR1 PRHDT, CDR2 FYEKMQ (reference sequence). CDR3 length: 14 residues. This chain's CDR3 is CASSKRGALETQYF. DNA for the CDR3: TGTGCCAGCAGCAAGCGGGGGGCGTTGGAGACCCAGTACTTC.

This chain connects TRBV10-3 to TRBJ2-1; TRBD2 matches at 14 bases. This CDR3 has 16 residues. J was trimmed by 10 bases and V by 4 bases; bases with no gene match: 9. Germline loops: CDR1 ENHRY, CDR2 SYGVKD. Written as DNA, the CDR3 is TGTGCCATCAGTGGGGGCGGGACTAGCGGGAGTGACGAGCAGTTCTTC. Residues: CAISGGGTSGSDEQFF.

The gene calls are TRBV7-2 and TRBJ1-5; possible D gene TRBD1, 5 bases. The CDR3 is 15 residues long. CDR1 SGHTA and CDR2 FQGNSA come from the germline V gene. Trimming left V 5 bases short and J 6 bases short, with 17 bases between. In DNA form, the CDR3 reads TGTGCCAGCAGCCGTAAAATCCTAGGGGTTCAGCCCCAGCATTTT. Its translation is CASSRKILGVQPQHF.

V and J are TRBV6-5 and TRBJ1-4; 8 bases agree with TRBD1. Germline V gene sequence: CDR1 MNHEY, CDR2 SVGAGI. The CDR3 length is 15 residues. J was trimmed by 5 bases and V by 0 bases; bases with no gene match: 2. CDR3 protein: CASSYSGTGNEKLFF. CDR3 nucleotide sequence: TGTGCCAGCAGTTACTCGGGGACAGGCAATGAAAAACTGTTTTTT.

CDR3 protein: CASSETSGTSVYEQYF. The CDR3 nucleotides are TGTGCCAGCAGCGAAACCTCCGGGACTAGCGTCTACGAGCAGTACTTC. J is TRBJ2-7 and V is TRBV7-2; the match to TRBD2 covers 10 bases. Trimming cost V 5 bases and J 3 bases; bases outside gene matches: 10. From germline, CDR1 is SGHTA and CDR2 FQGNSA. CDR3 length equals 16 residues.

V is TRBV11-1 and J is TRBJ1-1, with TRBD1 matching over 8 bases. Trimming took 1 base from V and 3 from J; bases not matched to a gene: 10. CDR1 is SGHAT, CDR2 FQDESV, per germline (reference sequence). CDR3 size: 17 residues. This CDR3 is CASSLGQGWTGDTEAFF. CDR3 DNA sequence: TGTGCCAGCAGCTTAGGACAGGGGTGGACCGGGGACACTGAAGCTTTCTTT.

The V call is TRBV5-4, the J call TRBJ2-7; 7 bases fit TRBD2. Looked up from germline, CDR1 is SGHNT and CDR2 is YYREEE (reference sequence). Losses at the gene ends were 3 bases for V and 1 base for J; bases not matched to a gene: 10. The CDR3 length is 16 residues. CDR3 region: CASSWDLSGTSYEQYF. The CDR3 DNA reads TGTGCCAGCAGCTGGGACCTAAGCGGGACTTCCTACGAGCAGTACTTC.

The chain is built from TRBV4-2 and TRBJ1-5; D unresolved. The V end lost 0 bases, the J end lost 6 bases, and 24 bases lay between the germline ends. This CDR3 has 19 residues. Germline loops: CDR1 LGHNA, CDR2 YNFKEQ. CDR3 nucleotide sequence: TGTGCCAGCAGCCAAGACCCGTTGGGGAGAAATGCTCTGAGTCAGCCCCAGCATTTT. This encodes CASSQDPLGRNALSQPQHF.

The chain joins TRBV2 to TRBJ1-2; 7 bases are shared with TRBD1. CDR1 is SNHLY, CDR2 FYNNEI, per germline. V dropped 4 bases and J dropped 0; count of bases not matched to a gene: 2. There are 14 residues in the CDR3. The CDR3 is CASSGQGPNYGYTF. The CDR3 nucleotides are TGTGCCAGCAGTGGACAGGGTCCTAACTATGGCTACACCTTC.

V usage is TRBV5-4 and J usage is TRBJ2-3; 7 positions agree with TRBD2. J was trimmed by 2 bases and V by 0 bases; bases with no gene match: 3. The germline V gene has CDR1 SGHNT and CDR2 YYREEE (reference sequence). This CDR3 has 15 amino acids. The CDR3: CASSLGLADTDTQYF. The CDR3 coding sequence is TGTGCCAGCAGCTTGGGTCTAGCGGACACAGATACGCAGTATTTT.